The next 16 T cell receptor beta chains were all read from a single sample in a study of PD-1 blockade in classical Hodgkin lymphoma. Clones were sequenced by immunoSEQ multiplex PCR, and TCRdb holds only the in-frame ones, with some missing. This table holds more than 15,000 clones, roughly 86% found once. Specified time point: newly diagnosed, previously untreated cHL patient sample. Purified CD4+ T cells were obtained from thawed PBMCs through magnetic negative selection. The source material was CD4+ T cells from blood. These receptors were collected from a human donor with classical Hodgkin lymphoma.

V gene TRBV15 combines with J gene TRBJ1-1, with D possibly matching TRBD1 (5 bases). With 0 bases removed from V and 3 bases from J, the gap between germline ends came to 20 bases. There are 18 residues in the CDR3. The V gene's germline CDR1 is LNHNV and CDR2 YYDKDF (reference sequence). CDR3 nucleotide sequence: TGTGCCACCAGCAGAGATACTGGCAGGGTTTATGGGGACACTGAAGCTTTCTTT. It yields the protein CATSRDTGRVYGDTEAFF.

V is TRBV7-2 and J is TRBJ1-1; a weak D match, TRBD1 (6 bases). Germline CDR1 SGHTA, CDR2 FQGNSA. The CDR3 totals 14 residues. Trimming pared 4 bases from V and 2 bases from J, leaving 11 bases between. CDR3 sequence reads: CASSSGQPNTEAFF. The CDR3 nucleotides are TGTGCCAGCAGCTCCGGACAGCCTAACACTGAAGCTTTCTTT.

V is TRBV23-1 and J is TRBJ1-2; D remains unclear. TRBV23-1 is an ORF; its function is uncertain. Trimming removed 8 bases at V and 0 bases at J, with 25 bases between. The CDR3 contains 18 residues. In DNA, the CDR3 is TGCGCCAGCCCGGGTATGCGGCCCTTGGACGGTCCTAACTATGGCTACACCTTC. Protein: CASPGMRPLDGPNYGYTF.

The chain combines TRBV7-9 with TRBJ1-2; D uncertain. The V gene lost 1 base and the J gene lost 7 bases, with 10 bases spanning the gap. Germline V gene lookup returns CDR1 SEHNR and CDR2 FQNEAQ (reference sequence). There are 13 residues in the CDR3. Here the CDR3 reads CASSLVQVGGYTF. In nucleotides, the CDR3 is TGTGCCAGCAGCTTAGTTCAGGTTGGTGGCTACACCTTC.

The chain joins TRBV6-5 to TRBJ1-4, with TRBD1 identical over 9 bases. This CDR3 is 15 amino acids long. Germline V gene lookup returns CDR1 MNHEY and CDR2 SVGAGI. Losses at the gene ends were 5 bases for V and 8 bases for J; bases not matched to a gene: 9. The CDR3 is CASSITGTGKEKLFF. In DNA form, the CDR3 reads TGTGCCAGCAGTATTACCGGGACAGGGAAAGAAAAACTGTTTTTT.

Notes on this clone: One junction end does not reproduce the germline sequence, and a read error may be involved. This sequence joins TRBV10-3 and TRBJ2-2, with 12 bases aligning to TRBD2. The CDR3 consists of 18 residues. Germline values: CDR1 ENHRY, CDR2 SYGVKD. The CDR3 loop is CAISEIPWTSGNSGELFF. CDR3 coding DNA: TGTGCCATCAGTGAAATCCCCTGGACTAGCGGGAACTCCGGGGAGCTGTTTTTT.

The J gene is TRBJ1-5, the V gene TRBV19; D gene ambiguous. The V end lost 4 bases, the J end lost 3 bases, and 10 bases lay between the germline ends. The CDR3 runs 14 residues. The germline CDR1 and CDR2 sequences are LNHDA and SQIVND (reference sequence). In DNA form, the CDR3 reads TGTGCCAGTAGTACCTACGGTCCCAATCAGCCCCAGCATTTT. It is translated as CASSTYGPNQPQHF.

The V and J genes are TRBV5-3 and TRBJ2-5; TRBD2 agrees at 8 bases. With the DNA end fitting TRBJ2-7 better, the J assignment may be wrong. TRBV5-3 is identified as an open reading frame with a role that is uncertain. This CDR3 is 16 amino acids long. CDR3 sequence: CARSPARSGNDCEQYF. CDR3 nucleotides: TGTGCCAGAAGTCCGGCACGTAGCGGGAATGATTGCGAGCAGTACTTC.

The chain carries TRBV30 and TRBJ2-1, with D unclear. The germline gives CDR1 GTSNPN, CDR2 SVGIG (reference sequence). This CDR3 comprises 11 residues. V shed 3 bases and J shed 5 bases, with 5 bases lying between them. DNA for the CDR3: TGTGCCTGGAGACCCCACAATGAGCAGTTCTTC. This gives the protein CAWRPHNEQFF.

This rearrangement joins TRBV30 to TRBJ2-3; 8 bases map to TRBD2. Trimming at V came to 0 bases and at J to 2 bases, leaving 7 bases not matched to a gene. Germline values: CDR1 GTSNPN, CDR2 SVGIG (reference sequence). The CDR3 extends over 16 amino acids. CDR3 in amino acids: CAWSVGSGGLTDTQYF. CDR3 nucleotides: TGTGCCTGGAGTGTAGGCTCGGGAGGGCTCACAGATACGCAGTATTTT.

The V call is TRBV28, the J call TRBJ2-5, with D possibly being TRBD2 (6 bases). The end of the DNA fits TRBJ2-7 better, so the J call may be wrong. CDR3 size: 15 residues. Germline V gene sequence: CDR1 MDHEN, CDR2 SYDVKM. Here the CDR3 DNA reads TGTGCCAGCAGTCTCCCCGGAGGGTTTGGCTACGAGCAGTACTTC. This encodes CASSLPGGFGYEQYF.

The chain combines TRBV5-5 with TRBJ2-3; no definite D call. Trimming stripped 3 bases from V and 2 bases from J, with 13 bases between. This CDR3 has 15 amino acids. Germline CDR1 is SGHKS and CDR2 is YYEKEE (reference sequence). In DNA, the CDR3 is TGTGCCAGCAGCTCGCCTCGGGTCTACACAGATACGCAGTATTTT. Amino acids: CASSSPRVYTDTQYF.

The CDR3: CASKSASSYNEQFF. The CDR3 nucleotides are TGTGCCAGCAAGTCCGCTTCCAGCTACAATGAGCAGTTCTTC. The chain is built from TRBV28 and TRBJ2-1; D not certain. The CDR3 consists of 14 residues. Germline lookup yields CDR1 MDHEN and CDR2 SYDVKM. Trimming took off 7 bases at V and 3 bases at J, with 13 bases between the two ends.

The chain employs TRBV6-5 and TRBJ1-1; D might be TRBD1 (5 bases). Per germline, CDR1 MNHEY and CDR2 SVGAGI. The V and J ends lost 6 bases and 5 bases respectively, with 16 bases between them. The CDR3 length is 14 residues. For the CDR3, the DNA is TGTGCCAGCAGCCTCAGGGCCGCGATGACTGAAGCTTTCTTT. Its protein product is CASSLRAAMTEAFF.

This chain links TRBV7-2 with TRBJ2-3, with 8 bases that match TRBD1. V lost 5 bases, J lost 6 bases, and 4 bases stayed unmatched. This CDR3 comprises 13 residues. Germline V gene data show CDR1 as SGHTA and CDR2 as FQGNSA. The CDR3 region has the DNA TGTGCCAGCAGCACGGACAGGGTGGATACGCAGTATTTT. This sequence encodes CASSTDRVDTQYF.

The rearrangement uses TRBV4-1 and TRBJ1-1, with 9 nucleotides matching TRBD1. The CDR3 loop spans 16 amino acids. The V gene end was trimmed by 4 bases and the J gene end by 5 bases; junction bases not matched to a gene: 11. Germline-derived CDR1 and CDR2 are MGHRA and YSYEKL. CDR3 loop: CASSRVGTGGRTEAFF. CDR3 bases: TGCGCCAGCAGCCGCGTCGGCACAGGGGGCAGGACTGAAGCTTTCTTT.